This T cell receptor beta chain was recorded in a study of T cell clusters in autoimmune cytopenias. As regards this clonotype: As yet, its antigen is unknown.

Study-wide results and limits: No cluster-lack signature appeared between secondary cytopenia and chronic lymphocytic leukemia patients, apparently due to lymphoma masking.

Multiplex touch-down PCR amplified TRB using TRB-A and TRB-B pools in one tube. TCRdb reprocessed the multiplex PCR reads, with one entry per CDR3 protein and no DNA. Recorded for this sample: some 6,200 distinct CDR3 sequences. Germline-derived CDR1 and CDR2 are DFQATT and SNEGSKA (reference sequence). The CDR3 is 13 residues long. TRB was amplified from roughly 0.25 ug of peripheral blood genomic DNA per sample. This sample also appeared in a second study, on T cell repertoires in aging, cancer and after chemotherapy. According to that study: Rebound thymic output was suggested by rising median generation probability during chemotherapy in each cancer cohort.

Sequencing was carried out using peripheral blood. The chain recombines TRBV20-1 with TRBJ1-1; TCRdb returns TRBD1, unconfirmable since there is no DNA. This TCR was recovered from a human donor in good health. CDR3: CSAPVQRDTEAFF.